This is a list of T cell receptor beta chains from one sample in a study of T-cell memory formation after mild COVID-19. Via MiXCR, TCRdb re-called the 5' RACE reads, giving one row per CDR3 protein. The table has around 200,000 distinct CDR3 sequences, approximately 18% seen once. The sequenced material came from PBMCs or a T cell subset sorted from them (not recorded which). The receptors derive from a man younger than 35 who had mild COVID-19 (a few samples of this study predate the infection). Cell type and time point are not known. The CDR3 runs from the conserved cysteine through the conserved F or W. D genes are given only for firm matches. Size is stated for part of the rows, as once, few or many counts, or as a class when the clone is expanded.

CDR3 protein: CASSQRGPRGSDEQFF
CDR3 DNA: TGCGCCAGCAGCCAGCGGGGCCCTCGCGGTTCTGATGAGCAGTTCTTC
J gene: TRBJ2-1
D gene: NA
V gene: TRBV4-3
clone size: few

CDR3 protein: CASSQEGRVGETQYF
CDR3 DNA: TGCGCCAGCAGCCAAGAGGGCAGGGTTGGCGAGACCCAGTACTTC
J gene: TRBJ2-5
D gene: NA
V gene: TRBV4-3
clone size: few

CDR3 protein: CASNPAGGELFF
CDR3 DNA: TGTGCCAGTAATCCGGCCGGCGGGGAGCTGTTTTTT
J gene: TRBJ2-2
D gene: NA
V gene: TRBV19
clone size: once

CDR3 protein: CASSQTPQKGNEQFF
CDR3 DNA: TGCGCCAGCAGCCAAACCCCCCAGAAGGGCAATGAGCAGTTCTTC
J gene: TRBJ2-1
D gene: NA
V gene: TRBV4-3
clone size: many

CDR3 protein: CASSQRTGGSPLHF
CDR3 DNA: TGCGCCAGCAGCCAACGGACAGGCGGATCACCCCTCCACTTT
J gene: TRBJ1-6
D gene: TRBD1
V gene: TRBV5-1
clone size: few

CDR3 protein: CSARDAGVQETQYF
CDR3 DNA: TGCAGTGCTAGAGATGCAGGGGTCCAAGAGACCCAGTACTTC
J gene: TRBJ2-5
D gene: NA
V gene: TRBV20-1
clone size: many

CDR3 protein: CASSLRGRGMWNEQFF
CDR3 DNA: TGTGCCAGCAGCTTAAGGGGCAGGGGGATGTGGAATGAGCAGTTCTTC
J gene: TRBJ2-1
D gene: TRBD1
V gene: TRBV7-2
clone size: many

CDR3 protein: CASSYSTGSPLHF
CDR3 DNA: TGTGCCAGCAGTTACTCGACAGGTTCACCCCTCCACTTT
J gene: TRBJ1-6
D gene: NA
V gene: TRBV6-5
clone size: few

CDR3 protein: CASRPGGQEGKGYTF
CDR3 DNA: TGTGCCAGCAGACCCGGCGGGCAGGAGGGAAAAGGCTACACCTTC
J gene: TRBJ1-2
D gene: NA
V gene: TRBV5-4
clone size: once

CDR3 protein: CASSYSVAAAKNIQYF
CDR3 DNA: TGTGCCAGCAGTTACTCGGTAGCAGCAGCCAAAAACATTCAGTACTTC
J gene: TRBJ2-4
D gene: NA
V gene: TRBV6-5
clone size: few

CDR3 protein: CASSSSGTDYKAFF
CDR3 DNA: TGTGCCAGCAGCTCATCGGGGACTGACTACAAAGCTTTCTTT
J gene: TRBJ1-1
D gene: NA
V gene: TRBV11-1
clone size: NA

CDR3 protein: CASNTRSSATEAFF
CDR3 DNA: TGTGCCAGCAATACCCGTTCCTCGGCCACTGAAGCTTTCTTT
J gene: TRBJ1-1
D gene: NA
V gene: TRBV2
clone size: few

CDR3 protein: CASRTGQEQFF
CDR3 DNA: TGTGCCAGCAGAACGGGCCAAGAGCAGTTCTTC
J gene: TRBJ2-1
D gene: NA
V gene: TRBV7-3
clone size: few

CDR3 protein: CATSDRAGGPKETQYF
CDR3 DNA: TGTGCCACCAGTGATCGTGCGGGGGGCCCGAAAGAGACCCAGTACTTC
J gene: TRBJ2-5
D gene: TRBD2
V gene: TRBV24-1
clone size: medium-sized

CDR3 protein: CASSLAPGQGSTSPLHF
CDR3 DNA: TGCGCCAGCAGCTTGGCCCCGGGACAGGGGAGTACTTCACCCCTCCACTTT
J gene: TRBJ1-6
D gene: TRBD1
V gene: TRBV5-1
clone size: few

CDR3 protein: CSVEDRYIHEQFF
CDR3 DNA: TGCAGCGTTGAAGATCGATACATCCATGAGCAGTTCTTC
J gene: TRBJ2-1
D gene: NA
V gene: TRBV29-1
clone size: many

CDR3 protein: CSAGRMGRRNSPLHF
CDR3 DNA: TGCAGTGCAGGGCGAATGGGACGAAGGAATTCACCCCTCCACTTT
J gene: TRBJ1-6
D gene: NA
V gene: TRBV20-1
clone size: few

CDR3 protein: CASTPTVSSTEAFF
CDR3 DNA: TGTGCCAGCACCCCGACAGTATCGAGCACTGAAGCTTTCTTT
J gene: TRBJ1-1
D gene: NA
V gene: TRBV2
clone size: NA

CDR3 protein: CASSLASLGTGNTIYF
CDR3 DNA: TGCGCCAGCAGCTTGGCCTCGTTGGGGACTGGAAACACCATATATTTT
J gene: TRBJ1-3
D gene: NA
V gene: TRBV5-1
clone size: few

CDR3 protein: CATSELGSTEAFF
CDR3 DNA: TGTGCCACCAGTGAACTAGGGAGCACTGAAGCTTTCTTT
J gene: TRBJ1-1
D gene: NA
V gene: TRBV24-1
clone size: few

CDR3 protein: CASSQEWGEGGYTF
CDR3 DNA: TGCGCCAGCAGCCAAGAGTGGGGGGAAGGTGGCTACACCTTC
J gene: TRBJ1-2
D gene: NA
V gene: TRBV4-1
clone size: few

CDR3 protein: CSVGDSNSPLHF
CDR3 DNA: TGCAGCGTTGGGGACAGCAATTCACCCCTCCACTTT
J gene: TRBJ1-6
D gene: TRBD1
V gene: TRBV29-1
clone size: NA

CDR3 protein: CASRPLFRTGSDEQYF
CDR3 DNA: TGTGCCAGCAGACCGCTTTTCCGGACAGGGTCTGACGAGCAGTACTTC
J gene: TRBJ2-7
D gene: TRBD1
V gene: TRBV6-2/TRBV6-3
clone size: few